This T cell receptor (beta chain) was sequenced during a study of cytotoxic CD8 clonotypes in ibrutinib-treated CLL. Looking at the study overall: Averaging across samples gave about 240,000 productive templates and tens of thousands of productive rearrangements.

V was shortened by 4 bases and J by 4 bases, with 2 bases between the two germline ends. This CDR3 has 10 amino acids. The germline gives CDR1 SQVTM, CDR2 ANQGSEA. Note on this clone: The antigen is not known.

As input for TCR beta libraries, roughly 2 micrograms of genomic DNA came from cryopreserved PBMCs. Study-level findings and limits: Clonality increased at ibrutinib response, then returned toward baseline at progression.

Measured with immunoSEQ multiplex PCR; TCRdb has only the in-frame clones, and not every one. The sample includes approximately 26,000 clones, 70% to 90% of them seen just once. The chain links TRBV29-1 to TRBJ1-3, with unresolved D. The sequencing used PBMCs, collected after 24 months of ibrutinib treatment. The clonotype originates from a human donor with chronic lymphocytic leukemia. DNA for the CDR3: TGCAGCGTTGTCGGAAACACCATATATTTT. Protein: CSVVGNTIYF.